Following are 25 T cell receptor beta chains from one sample sequenced in a study of CD8 T cells in Susac syndrome. The authors reverse transcribed roughly 0.45 to 1 ug RNA with random hexamers. MiXCR, run by TCRdb on the immunoSEQ multiplex PCR reads, gives a single entry per CDR3 protein. In the table there are over 300,000 distinct CDR3 sequences, roughly 94% of which are singletons. Sequencing was done on a sample of CD4+ T cells from PBMCs. These receptors all come from a human donor with multiple sclerosis.

The V call is TRBV30, the J call TRBJ2-1; D gene uncertain. The CDR3 has 14 residues. The germline V gene has CDR1 GTSNPN and CDR2 SVGIG (reference sequence). V dropped 0 bases and J dropped 8 bases, with 14 bases sitting between them. The CDR3 loop reads CAWSVLDFADEQFF. Written as DNA, the CDR3 is TGTGCCTGGAGTGTACTGGATTTTGCGGATGAGCAGTTCTTC.

This chain links TRBV20-1 with TRBJ2-7; 7 bases map to TRBD1. CDR3 length: 15 amino acids. The germline CDR1 and CDR2 sequences are DFQATT and SNEGSKA (reference sequence). The junction had 9 bases not matched to a gene; V was cut back by 3 bases and J by 1 base. In nucleotides, the CDR3 is TGCAGTGCTAGCCCCCGGGACAGAGTTTCCTACGAGCAGTACTTC. Translated, it gives CSASPRDRVSYEQYF.

The V and J genes are TRBV5-1 and TRBJ1-1, with 8 bases matching TRBD1. The CDR3 is 15 residues long. Germline CDR1 and CDR2: SGHRS and YFSETQ. The V segment lost 3 bases and the J segment 4 bases; nucleotides outside the gene matches: 8. The CDR3 here is CASSWTGIEFTEAFF. CDR3 coding DNA: TGCGCCAGCAGCTGGACAGGGATAGAATTCACTGAAGCTTTCTTT. The whole variable domain, remainder taken from reference TRBV5-1 and TRBJ1-1, is KAGVTQTPRYLIKTRGQQVTLSCSPISGHRSVSWYQQTPGQGLQFLFEYFSETQRNKGNFPGRFSGRQFSNSRSEMNVSTLELGDSALYLCASSWTGIEFTEAFFGQGTRLTVV.

A single count supports this clonotype. The J gene is TRBJ1-1, the V gene TRBV5-1; TRBD1 might be the D (5 bases). CDR1 is SGHRS and CDR2 is YFSETQ in the germline V gene. CDR3 size: 16 residues. V was trimmed by 4 bases and J by 1 base, leaving 17 bases between them. The CDR3 nucleotides are TGCGCCAGCAGCCCTGATACGGGGACCAGGAACACTGAAGCTTTCTTT. The encoded protein is CASSPDTGTRNTEAFF. The complete variable domain, with remaining parts taken from reference TRBV5-1 and TRBJ1-1, reads KAGVTQTPRYLIKTRGQQVTLSCSPISGHRSVSWYQQTPGQGLQFLFEYFSETQRNKGNFPGRFSGRQFSNSRSEMNVSTLELGDSALYLCASSPDTGTRNTEAFFGQGTRLTVV.

This clonotype has only a few counts. The V and J genes are TRBV27 and TRBJ1-5; no clear D. Germline V gene sequence: CDR1 MNHEY, CDR2 SMNVEV (reference sequence). The CDR3 runs 13 residues. Trimming pared 4 bases from V and 2 bases from J, leaving 6 bases between. The CDR3 loop reads CASSWGRNQPQHF. DNA for the CDR3: TGTGCCAGCAGTTGGGGTCGCAATCAGCCCCAGCATTTT.

This chain uses TRBV5-6 with TRBJ1-1, with D perhaps TRBD1 (6 bases). Per germline, CDR1 SGHDT and CDR2 YYEEEE. The V end lost 0 bases, the J end lost 4 bases, and 10 bases lay between the germline ends. This CDR3 has 14 residues. Written as DNA, the CDR3 is TGTGCCAGCAGCTTGGGGGGGCTGAGCACTGAAGCTTTCTTT. Protein: CASSLGGLSTEAFF.

This chain joins TRBV10-3 and TRBJ2-7; 12 bases are shared with TRBD2. The length of the CDR3 is 16 residues. Germline CDR1 is ENHRY and CDR2 is SYGVKD. V lost 3 bases to trimming and J lost 6 bases; unmatched junction nucleotides: 9. The CDR3 loop reads CAISEGLAGPSGEQYF. The CDR3 DNA reads TGTGCCATCAGTGAAGGACTAGCGGGGCCCTCGGGCGAGCAGTACTTC.

The V gene is TRBV7-2, the J gene TRBJ2-7; no definite D call. The CDR3 is made up of 13 amino acids. CDR1 is SGHTA, CDR2 FQGNSA, per germline. V was trimmed by 4 bases and J by 4 bases, leaving 11 bases between them. For the CDR3, the DNA is TGTGCCAGCAGCTCCGGGCCCGGGTACGAGCAGTACTTC. It translates to CASSSGPGYEQYF.

The chain employs TRBV19 and TRBJ1-3, with TRBD1 matching over 7 bases. After removal of 5 bases from V and 2 bases from J, the junction contained 9 bases not matched to a gene. The CDR3 runs to 16 residues. CDR1 and CDR2 from the germline V gene are LNHDA and SQIVND (reference sequence). The CDR3 coding sequence is TGTGCCAGTAGTCTCAGACAGGGATTGGCTGGAAACACCATATATTTT. This translates into CASSLRQGLAGNTIYF.

This rearrangement joins TRBV7-6 to TRBJ2-5; D not certain. The CDR3 loop spans 17 amino acids. Germline V gene lookup returns CDR1 SGHVS and CDR2 FNYEAQ. The V and J ends lost 0 bases and 4 bases respectively, with 18 bases between them. DNA for the CDR3: TGTGCCAGCAGCTTAGCGGGTCCCCTTTATGGGGTAGAGACCCAGTACTTC. This encodes CASSLAGPLYGVETQYF.

This clonotype was observed once. CDR3 nucleotides: TGTGCCAGCAGCAACCGGACAGTTGGAAACACCATATATTTT. It is translated as CASSNRTVGNTIYF. The chain is built from TRBV21-1 and TRBJ1-3; the table assigns TRBD1, which was not confirmed against the DNA. TRBV21-1 is classified as a pseudogene. The CDR3 spans 14 residues.

The chain is built from TRBV13 and TRBJ1-1; no reliable D call. The V end was cut by 4 bases, the J end by 9 bases, with 9 bases between. The length of the CDR3 is 11 residues. Per germline, CDR1 PRHDT and CDR2 FYEKMQ (reference sequence). In DNA, the CDR3 is TGTGCCAGCAGCTACGAAAAACAAGCTTTCTTT. It codes for CASSYEKQAFF.

The chain combines TRBV2 with TRBJ2-7, with unresolved D. Trimming removed 2 bases at V and 2 bases at J, with 10 bases between. CDR1 is SNHLY and CDR2 is FYNNEI in the germline V gene. The CDR3 extends over 14 amino acids. CDR3 in amino acids: CASSESFRAYEQYF. CDR3 nucleotides: TGTGCCAGCAGTGAATCTTTTCGGGCCTACGAGCAGTACTTC. Full variable domain (missing parts from reference TRBV2 and TRBJ2-7): EPEVTQTPSHQVTQMGQEVILRCVPISNHLYFYWYRQILGQKVEFLVSFYNNEISEKSEIFDDQFSVERPDGSNFTLKIRSTKLEDSAMYFCASSESFRAYEQYFGPGTRLTVT.

This clonotype was observed once. The chain joins TRBV20-1 to TRBJ1-5; perhaps TRBD1 as D (5 bases). The V and J ends lost 1 base and 2 bases respectively, with 9 bases between them. Germline-derived CDR1 and CDR2 are DFQATT and SNEGSKA (reference sequence). CDR3 length: 14 residues. The CDR3 spells CSARAVGGNQPQHF. The CDR3 coding sequence is TGCAGTGCTAGAGCGGTGGGGGGCAATCAGCCCCAGCATTTT.

The chain combines TRBV5-1 with TRBJ2-1, with 7 bases identical to TRBD1. With V trimmed by 3 bases and J by 0 bases, 15 bases remained unmatched. This CDR3 has 19 amino acids. CDR1 and CDR2 (germline): SGHRS, YFSETQ. CDR3 loop: CASSSRWTGQEGSYNEQFF. The CDR3 DNA follows: TGCGCCAGCAGCTCTCGATGGACAGGCCAAGAAGGCTCCTACAATGAGCAGTTCTTC.

This chain links TRBV20-1 with TRBJ1-2, with unresolved D. Germline V gene data show CDR1 as DFQATT and CDR2 as SNEGSKA (reference sequence). The CDR3 sequence is 15 residues long. V was shortened by 3 bases and J by 2 bases, with 16 bases between the two germline ends. The CDR3 nucleotides read TGCAGTGCTAGGGGTACCCGGGGTGACAACTATGGCTACACCTTC. Encoded protein: CSARGTRGDNYGYTF.

The chain employs TRBV15 and TRBJ2-3; no clear D. Trimming cost V 4 bases and J 0 bases, with 11 bases left between them. Germline V gene data show CDR1 as LNHNV and CDR2 as YYDKDF (reference sequence). This CDR3 is 15 amino acids long. The CDR3 region is CATSTPLGSTDTQYF. The CDR3 coding sequence is TGTGCCACCAGCACCCCTCTAGGAAGCACAGATACGCAGTATTTT.

The chain uses TRBV7-2 and TRBJ2-3, with 8 bases fitting TRBD1. The CDR3 is made up of 16 amino acids. Unmatched junction bases numbered 4, after V lost 1 base and J lost 1 base. CDR1 SGHTA and CDR2 FQGNSA come from the germline V gene. CDR3 DNA sequence: TGTGCCAGCAGCTTAGTCCGACAGGGGCGCACAGATACGCAGTATTTT. Translation: CASSLVRQGRTDTQYF.

The chain joins TRBV19 to TRBJ2-7, with 7 bases that match TRBD1. The germline V gene has CDR1 LNHDA and CDR2 SQIVND (reference sequence). There are 15 residues in the CDR3. V shed 3 bases and J 0 bases; nucleotides not matched to a gene: 5. CDR3 sequence: CASSIGTVFSYEQYF. The CDR3 DNA sequence: TGTGCCAGTAGTATCGGGACAGTTTTCTCCTACGAGCAGTACTTC.

The chain is built from TRBV20-1 and TRBJ1-2; D gene ambiguous. Germline loops: CDR1 DFQATT, CDR2 SNEGSKA (reference sequence). The V and J ends lost 2 bases and 6 bases respectively, with 13 bases between them. CDR3 length: 13 residues. DNA of the CDR3: TGCAGTGCTAGACACTTGACCGGGGATGGCTACACCTTC. Amino acid sequence: CSARHLTGDGYTF.

The J gene is TRBJ2-1, the V gene TRBV5-1, with TRBD2 matching 13 bases. Germline trimming cut 3 bases from V and 9 bases from J; bases unmatched to any gene: 9. The CDR3 contains 16 residues. The germline V gene has CDR1 SGHRS and CDR2 YFSETQ. The CDR3 is CASSSLLAGGPGEQFF. CDR3 nucleotides: TGCGCCAGCAGCTCCCTACTAGCGGGGGGGCCGGGTGAGCAGTTCTTC.

J is TRBJ2-7 and V is TRBV20-1; D remains ambiguous. V lost 7 bases and J lost 2, with 12 bases in between. In germline, CDR1 is DFQATT, CDR2 SNEGSKA (reference sequence). The CDR3 runs 12 residues. The CDR3 nucleotides read TGCAGTGTTAAGGTACCCCCCTACGAGCAGTACTTC. It yields the protein CSVKVPPYEQYF.

This sequence joins TRBV20-1 and TRBJ1-3, with D unclear. The CDR3 runs 15 residues. The V gene lost 2 bases and the J gene lost 2 bases, with 13 bases spanning the gap. Germline V gene sequence: CDR1 DFQATT, CDR2 SNEGSKA (reference sequence). This CDR3 is CSARFPGGAGNTIYF. The CDR3 DNA follows: TGCAGTGCTAGATTCCCCGGTGGCGCTGGAAACACCATATATTTT.

In this sample, this clonotype turned up once. The J gene is TRBJ2-7, the V gene TRBV20-1, with 13 bases identical to TRBD2. After removal of 3 bases from V and 3 bases from J, the junction contained 2 bases not matched to a gene. This CDR3 is 14 amino acids long. Germline assignment: CDR1 DFQATT and CDR2 SNEGSKA (reference sequence). The CDR3 nucleotides read TGCAGTGCTAGCAGGACTAGCGGGAGCTACGAGCAGTACTTC. This encodes CSASRTSGSYEQYF.

The rearrangement links TRBV12-3 or TRBV12-4 to TRBJ2-5, with a possible D match to TRBD2 (6 bases). V dropped 3 bases and J dropped 0 bases, with 20 bases sitting between them. This CDR3 spans 18 amino acids. The CDR3 nucleotides read TGTGCCAGCAGTTTTTGGGCTTGGACTAACCCGTACCAAGAGACCCAGTACTTC. This encodes CASSFWAWTNPYQETQYF.